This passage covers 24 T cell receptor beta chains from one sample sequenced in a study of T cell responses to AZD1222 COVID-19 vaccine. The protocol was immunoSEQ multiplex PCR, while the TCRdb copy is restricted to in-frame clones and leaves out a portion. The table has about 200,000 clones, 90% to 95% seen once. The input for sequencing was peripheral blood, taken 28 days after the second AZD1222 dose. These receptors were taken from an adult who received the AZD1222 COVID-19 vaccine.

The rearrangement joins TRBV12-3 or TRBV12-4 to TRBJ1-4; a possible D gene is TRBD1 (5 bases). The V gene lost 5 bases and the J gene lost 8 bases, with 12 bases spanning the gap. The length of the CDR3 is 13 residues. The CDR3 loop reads CASSPQGEEKLFF. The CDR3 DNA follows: TGTGCCAGCAGTCCCCAAGGGGAGGAAAAACTGTTTTTT.

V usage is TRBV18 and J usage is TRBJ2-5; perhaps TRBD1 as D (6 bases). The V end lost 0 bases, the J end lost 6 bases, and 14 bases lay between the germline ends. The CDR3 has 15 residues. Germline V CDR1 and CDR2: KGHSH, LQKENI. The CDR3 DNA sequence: TGTGCCAGCTCACCACCGAAGACAGGAGGTCAGACCCAGTACTTC. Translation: CASSPPKTGGQTQYF.

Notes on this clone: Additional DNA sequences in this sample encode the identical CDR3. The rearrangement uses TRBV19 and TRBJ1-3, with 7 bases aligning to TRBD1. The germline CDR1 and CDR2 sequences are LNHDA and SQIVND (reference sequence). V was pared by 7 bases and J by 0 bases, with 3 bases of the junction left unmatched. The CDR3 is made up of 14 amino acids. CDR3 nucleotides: TGTGCCAGTAACAGGGGTTCCTCTGGAAACACCATATATTTT. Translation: CASNRGSSGNTIYF.

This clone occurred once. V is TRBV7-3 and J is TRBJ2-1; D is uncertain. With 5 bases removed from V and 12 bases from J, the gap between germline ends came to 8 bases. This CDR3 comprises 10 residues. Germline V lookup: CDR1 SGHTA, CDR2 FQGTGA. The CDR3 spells CASSRRRQFF. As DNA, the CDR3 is TGTGCCAGCAGCCGGCGGAGGCAGTTCTTC.

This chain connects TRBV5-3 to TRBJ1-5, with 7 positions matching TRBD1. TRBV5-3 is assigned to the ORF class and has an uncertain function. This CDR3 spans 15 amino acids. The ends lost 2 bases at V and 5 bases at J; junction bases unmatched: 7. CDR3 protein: CARSFWTGRDQPQHF. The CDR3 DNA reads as TGTGCCAGAAGCTTCTGGACAGGCCGGGATCAGCCCCAGCATTTT.

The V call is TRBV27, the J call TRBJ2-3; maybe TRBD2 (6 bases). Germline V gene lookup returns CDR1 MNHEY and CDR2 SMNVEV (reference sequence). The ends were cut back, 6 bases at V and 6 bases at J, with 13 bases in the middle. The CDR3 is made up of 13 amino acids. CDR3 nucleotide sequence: TGTGCCAGCAGGGGACTCTCCTCGGATACGCAGTATTTT. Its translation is CASRGLSSDTQYF.

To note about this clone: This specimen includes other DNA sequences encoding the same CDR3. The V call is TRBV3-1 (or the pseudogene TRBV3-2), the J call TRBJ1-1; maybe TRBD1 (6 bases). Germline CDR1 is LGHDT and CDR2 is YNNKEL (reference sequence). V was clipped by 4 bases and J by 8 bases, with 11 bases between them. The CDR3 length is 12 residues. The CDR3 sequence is CASSLGGLEAFF. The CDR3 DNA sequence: TGTGCCAGCAGCCTGGGGGGCCTCGAAGCTTTCTTT.

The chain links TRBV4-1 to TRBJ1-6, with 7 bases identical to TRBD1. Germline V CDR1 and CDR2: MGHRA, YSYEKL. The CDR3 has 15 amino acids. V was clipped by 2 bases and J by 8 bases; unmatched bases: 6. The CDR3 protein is CASSQTGTEYSPLHF. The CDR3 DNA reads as TGCGCCAGCAGCCAAACCGGGACAGAATATTCACCCCTCCACTTT.

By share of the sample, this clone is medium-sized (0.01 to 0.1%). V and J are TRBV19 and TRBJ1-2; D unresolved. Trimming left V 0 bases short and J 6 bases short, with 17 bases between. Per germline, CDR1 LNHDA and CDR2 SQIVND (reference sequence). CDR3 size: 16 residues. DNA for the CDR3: TGTGCCAGTAGTATAGAAGCACAGAACCGTATCAATGGCTACACCTTC. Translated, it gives CASSIEAQNRINGYTF.

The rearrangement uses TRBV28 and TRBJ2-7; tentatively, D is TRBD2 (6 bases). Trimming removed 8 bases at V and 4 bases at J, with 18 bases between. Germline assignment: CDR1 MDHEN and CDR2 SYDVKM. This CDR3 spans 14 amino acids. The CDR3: CASGPGTGNYEQYF. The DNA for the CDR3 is TGTGCCAGCGGCCCTGGGACTGGAAATTACGAGCAGTACTTC.

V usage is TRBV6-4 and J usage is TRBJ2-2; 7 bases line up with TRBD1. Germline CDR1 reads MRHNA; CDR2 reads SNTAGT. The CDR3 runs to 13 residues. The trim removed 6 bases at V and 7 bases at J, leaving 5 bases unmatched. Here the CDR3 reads CASSRDRVGELFF. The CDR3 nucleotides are TGTGCCAGCAGCCGCGACAGGGTCGGGGAGCTGTTTTTT.

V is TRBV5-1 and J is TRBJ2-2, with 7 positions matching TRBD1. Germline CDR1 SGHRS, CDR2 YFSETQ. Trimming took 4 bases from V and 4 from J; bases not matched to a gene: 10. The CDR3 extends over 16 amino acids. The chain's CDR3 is CASSPQGNFGTGELFF. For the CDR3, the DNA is TGCGCCAGCAGCCCACAGGGGAATTTCGGCACCGGGGAGCTGTTTTTT.

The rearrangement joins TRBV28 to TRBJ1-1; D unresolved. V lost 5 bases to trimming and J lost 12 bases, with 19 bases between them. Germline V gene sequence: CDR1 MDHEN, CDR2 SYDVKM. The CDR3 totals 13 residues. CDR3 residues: CASSIPQSPLTFF. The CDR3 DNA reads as TGTGCCAGCAGTATTCCGCAATCCCCATTAACTTTCTTT.

The CDR3 region is CASSFSLHQPQHF. The CDR3 DNA follows: TGTGCCAGCAGCTTTAGCCTCCATCAGCCCCAGCATTTT. The rearrangement uses TRBV5-8 and TRBJ1-5; no clear D. The ends were cut back, 2 bases at V and 5 bases at J, with 8 bases in the middle. The germline V gene encodes CDR1 SGHTS and CDR2 YDEGEE. This CDR3 has 13 residues.

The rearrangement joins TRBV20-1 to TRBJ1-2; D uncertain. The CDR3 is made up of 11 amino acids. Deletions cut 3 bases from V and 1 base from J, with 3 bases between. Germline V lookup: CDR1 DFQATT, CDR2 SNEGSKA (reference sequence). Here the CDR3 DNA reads TGCAGTGCTAGGGATAACTATGGCTACACCTTC. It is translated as CSARDNYGYTF.

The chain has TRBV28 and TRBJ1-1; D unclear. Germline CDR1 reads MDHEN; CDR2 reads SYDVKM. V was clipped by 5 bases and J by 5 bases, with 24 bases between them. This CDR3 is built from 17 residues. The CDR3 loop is CASSPNGPERLWTEAFF. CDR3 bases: TGTGCCAGCAGTCCAAACGGACCCGAACGGCTGTGGACTGAAGCTTTCTTT.

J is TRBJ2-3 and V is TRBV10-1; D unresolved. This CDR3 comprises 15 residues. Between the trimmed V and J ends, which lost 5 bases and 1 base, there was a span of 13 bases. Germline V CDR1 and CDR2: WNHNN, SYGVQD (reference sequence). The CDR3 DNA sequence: TGCGCCAGCAGTAGGTCTAGAGAGGGCACAGATACGCAGTATTTT. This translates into CASSRSREGTDTQYF.

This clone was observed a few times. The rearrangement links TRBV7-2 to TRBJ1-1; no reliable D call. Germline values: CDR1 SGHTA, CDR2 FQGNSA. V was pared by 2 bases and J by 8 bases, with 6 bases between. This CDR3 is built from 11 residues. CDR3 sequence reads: CASSLRSEAFF. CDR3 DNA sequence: TGTGCCAGCAGCTTACGGTCGGAAGCTTTCTTT.

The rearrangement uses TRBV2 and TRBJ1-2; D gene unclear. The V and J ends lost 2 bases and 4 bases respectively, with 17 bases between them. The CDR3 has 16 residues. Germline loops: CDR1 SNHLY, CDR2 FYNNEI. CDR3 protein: CASSERLVQIIYGYTF. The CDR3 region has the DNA TGTGCCAGCAGTGAAAGATTAGTACAGATTATCTATGGCTACACCTTC.

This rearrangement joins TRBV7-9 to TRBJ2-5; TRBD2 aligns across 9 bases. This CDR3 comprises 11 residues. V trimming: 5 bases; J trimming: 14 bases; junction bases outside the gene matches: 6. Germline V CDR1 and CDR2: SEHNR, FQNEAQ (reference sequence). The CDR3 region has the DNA TGTGCCAGCAGCCTACGCGGGGGGGAATACTTC. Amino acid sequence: CASSLRGGEYF.

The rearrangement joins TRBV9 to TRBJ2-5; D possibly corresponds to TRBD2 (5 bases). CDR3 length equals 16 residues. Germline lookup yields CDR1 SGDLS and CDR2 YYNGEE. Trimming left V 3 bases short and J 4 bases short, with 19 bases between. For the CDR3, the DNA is TGTGCCAGCAGCGGTGGAGGCCGCAGCACGGGAGAGACCCAGTACTTC. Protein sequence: CASSGGGRSTGETQYF.

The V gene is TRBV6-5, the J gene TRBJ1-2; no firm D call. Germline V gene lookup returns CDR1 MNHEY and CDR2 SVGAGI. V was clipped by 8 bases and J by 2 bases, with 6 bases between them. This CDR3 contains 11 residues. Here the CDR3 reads CASATNYGYTF. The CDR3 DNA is TGTGCCAGCGCGACAAACTATGGCTACACCTTC.

The CDR3 reads CAISRTGTGANTIYF. CDR3 DNA: TGTGCCATCAGTCGAACCGGGACAGGAGCCAACACCATATATTTT. The chain has TRBV10-3 and TRBJ1-3; TRBD1 matches at 8 bases. The CDR3 has 15 residues. The germline gives CDR1 ENHRY, CDR2 SYGVKD. V dropped 5 bases and J dropped 7; count of bases not matched to a gene: 10.

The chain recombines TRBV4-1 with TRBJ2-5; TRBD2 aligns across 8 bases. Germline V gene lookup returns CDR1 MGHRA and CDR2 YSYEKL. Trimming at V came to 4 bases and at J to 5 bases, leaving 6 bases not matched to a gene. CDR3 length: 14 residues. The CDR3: CASSPSGGGETQYF. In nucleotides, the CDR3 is TGCGCCAGCAGCCCCTCGGGGGGGGGTGAGACCCAGTACTTC.